Presented here are 8 T cell receptor beta chains from one specimen sequenced in a study of cytomegalovirus exposure and HLA in healthy donors. The primer mix had 60 Vbeta and 13 Jbeta primers. The protocol was immunoSEQ multiplex PCR, while the TCRdb copy is restricted to in-frame clones and leaves out a portion. The table has roughly 120,000 clones, about three quarters seen once. The sample consisted of PBMCs. The receptors shown here come from a woman aged 60 to 75 in good health and CMV-seropositive.

The chain has TRBV15 and TRBJ1-5; D is uncertain. Trimming took off 5 bases at V and 7 bases at J, with 18 bases between the two ends. The CDR3 has 15 residues. Germline V CDR1 and CDR2: LNHNV, YYDKDF (reference sequence). The DNA for the CDR3 is TGTGCCACCAGCTCCTGGGTCGGGGAACGGCAGCCCCAGCATTTT. Protein product: CATSSWVGERQPQHF.

This clone was detected once. J is TRBJ2-2 and V is TRBV7-3, with TRBD1 matching over 12 bases. The CDR3 covers 16 residues. The junction had 5 bases not matched to a gene; V was cut back by 5 bases and J by 4 bases. The germline V gene has CDR1 SGHTA and CDR2 FQGTGA. The CDR3 bases are TGTGCCAGCAGCCCCGGGACAGGGGGCGTCACCGGGGAGCTGTTTTTT. Encoded protein: CASSPGTGGVTGELFF. Filled out from reference TRBV7-3 and TRBJ2-2, the complete variable domain reads GAGVSQTPSNKVTEKGKYVELRCDPISGHTALYWYRQSLGQGPEFLIYFQGTGAADDSGLPNDRFFAVRPEGSVSTLKIQRTERGDSAVYLCASSPGTGGVTGELFFGEGSRLTVL.

The chain employs TRBV7-9 and TRBJ2-1; a weak D match, TRBD2 (5 bases). The germline V gene has CDR1 SEHNR and CDR2 FQNEAQ (reference sequence). Trimming removed 3 bases from V and 0 bases from J, with 9 bases in between. The CDR3 length is 15 residues. DNA of the CDR3: TGTGCCAGCAGCTTGCCGGGAATCTCCTACAATGAGCAGTTCTTC. Protein: CASSLPGISYNEQFF.

The V and J genes are TRBV7-9 and TRBJ2-5, with D tentatively TRBD2 (5 bases). The length of the CDR3 is 13 residues. Germline CDR1 and CDR2: SEHNR and FQNEAQ (reference sequence). Trimming shortened V by 5 bases and J by 0 bases, and 7 bases separated the two germline ends. In DNA form, the CDR3 reads TGTGCCAGCAGCCCGGGGTACCAAGAGACCCAGTACTTC. Protein sequence: CASSPGYQETQYF.

This clone occurred a few times. The chain carries TRBV7-6 and TRBJ2-2; TRBD1 matches at 9 bases. Germline CDR1 reads SGHVS; CDR2 reads FNYEAQ. The CDR3 loop spans 15 amino acids. Trimming removed 5 bases from V and 5 bases from J; junction bases left unmatched: 6. The CDR3 DNA sequence: TGTGCCAGCAGCCTGGGACAGGGTGGGACCGGGGAGCTGTTTTTT. Translating gives CASSLGQGGTGELFF.

The V gene is TRBV7-2, the J gene TRBJ2-3; D unclear. The germline CDR1 and CDR2 sequences are SGHTA and FQGNSA. Trimming cost V 5 bases and J 10 bases, with 19 bases left between them. The CDR3 is 14 residues long. The CDR3 DNA follows: TGTGCCAGCAGCCTGGGTACGTTAGCTGTCGCGCAGTATTTT. Translating it yields CASSLGTLAVAQYF.

J is TRBJ2-2 and V is TRBV27, with TRBD1 matching 10 bases. V shed 8 bases, J shed 4 bases, and the junction held 7 bases outside the gene matches. This CDR3 has 15 residues. Per the germline V gene, CDR1 is MNHEY and CDR2 is SMNVEV (reference sequence). The CDR3 DNA follows: TGTGCCAGCGGGGCGACAGGGGGCCGCACCGGGGAGCTGTTTTTT. It encodes CASGATGGRTGELFF.

DNA for the CDR3: TGTGCCTGTGTAGGAGGTTCCACAGATACGCAGTATTTT. Its translation is CACVGGSTDTQYF. J is TRBJ2-3 and V is TRBV30; D possibly corresponds to TRBD2 (5 bases). The germline CDR1 and CDR2 sequences are GTSNPN and SVGIG (reference sequence). This CDR3 region has 13 residues. Trimming took off 6 bases at V and 2 bases at J, with 12 bases between the two ends.